This T cell receptor beta chain was recorded in a study of T cell clonotyping in hematopoietic cell transplantation. Study outcomes and limitations: Without cell sorting, CD4 versus CD8 contributions remain unresolved.

Trimming removed 3 bases at V and 5 bases at J, with 13 bases between. This CDR3 contains 14 residues. Per germline, CDR1 LNHDA and CDR2 SQIVND (reference sequence). Details on this clone: Antigen: not known.

The table came from immunoSEQ multiplex PCR; TCRdb's copy has only in-frame clones and leaves some out. This sample has roughly 50,000 clones; 80% to 90% occur once, and the top ten carry under 6.5%. This sample's time point: recipient sample about 28 days before transplant, after cytoreduction. The TCR sequence derives from a man aged 60-69 years with biphenotypic leukemia. Some clones in this sample may be carry-over from other donors' samples. This chain uses TRBV19 with TRBJ1-1; the D is unclear. The source material was peripheral blood mononuclear cells, sampled before stem cell transplant. The CDR3 nucleotides are TGTGCCAGTAGTATTTTTCTGCGGGGAACTGAAGCTTTCTTT. Translation: CASSIFLRGTEAFF.